This record concerns one TCR beta chain sequence. The antigen is unknown. Naive, central memory, regulatory and stem cell-like memory cells within the CD4+ compartment were sorted using CD45RO/CCR7/CD25/CD127/CD95/CD27. What was sequenced were expressed TCRB transcripts, since all of the isolated RNA had been reverse transcribed. The method was immunoSEQ multiplex PCR; TCRdb's version includes in-frame clones alone and lacks a portion of them. Here the sample spans 200,000 to 250,000 clones, under 20% being singletons. This specimen belongs to a study of beta chain features in type 1 diabetes. Findings and limits, study-wide: Among patients with Type 1 diabetes, TCRB CDR3s were moderately but significantly shorter in every one of the four CD4+ subsets.

With 2 bases removed from V and 6 bases from J, the gap between germline ends came to 11 bases. The CDR3 contains 12 residues. Germline-derived CDR1 and CDR2 are GTSNPN and SVGIG (reference sequence). The sequence came from a man aged 30 to 45 with type 1 diabetes. This chain connects TRBV30 to TRBJ2-7; D possibly matches TRBD1 or TRBD2 (5 bases each). Input material: naive CD4+ T cells from blood. CDR3 nucleotides: TGTGCCTGGAGTCTTCCGGGGCCCGAGCAGTACTTC. Translating gives CAWSLPGPEQYF.